This section outlines one TCR beta chain sequence together with its context. The J segment lost 2 bases and the V segment lost 6 bases, leaving 8 bases of the junction unmatched. The CDR3 contains 14 residues. Germline V lookup: CDR1 SGDLS, CDR2 YYNGEE. This record comes from a study of blood T cell repertoires in COVID-19. In the study overall: Both acute and convalescent COVID-19 samples were obtained from the United States, Italy and Spain.

Libraries were prepared by immunoSEQ multiplex PCR; TCRdb keeps only in-frame clonotypes and omits some of them. The sample records about 29,000 clones, 85% to 90% being singletons. The source is a man older than 75 with acute or convalescent COVID-19. Sequences were obtained from peripheral blood. The rearrangement uses TRBV9 and TRBJ2-7; 7 nucleotides align to TRBD1. The CDR3 loop is CASNKGQRTYEQYF. For the CDR3, the DNA is TGTGCCAGCAATAAGGGACAGCGAACCTACGAGCAGTACTTC.